The 15 T cell receptor beta chains below were found in one sample sequenced in a study of cytomegalovirus exposure and HLA in healthy donors. Researchers ran the PCR with 60 Vbeta and 13 Jbeta primers. Clones were sequenced by immunoSEQ multiplex PCR, and TCRdb holds only the in-frame ones, with some missing. The sample lists under 200,000 clones, about 80% occurring once. Source material: PBMCs. The receptor source for this set is a woman in her forties or fifties in good health and CMV-seronegative.

The V gene is TRBV5-4, the J gene TRBJ1-4, with a weak D call TRBD1 (5 bases). Germline CDR1 and CDR2: SGHNT and YYREEE (reference sequence). This CDR3 region has 15 residues. Trimming took 3 bases from V and 8 from J, leaving 17 bases between them. The CDR3 DNA reads as TGTGCCAGCAGCTCGCACGGCGGGGGAATAGAAAAACTGTTTTTT. As protein: CASSSHGGGIEKLFF.

This chain uses TRBV18 with TRBJ1-5; D uncertain. V shed 2 bases and J shed 0 bases, with 5 bases lying between them. Germline V gives CDR1 KGHSH, CDR2 LQKENI. The CDR3 consists of 14 residues. The chain's CDR3 is CASSPEHSNQPQHF. CDR3 nucleotide sequence: TGTGCCAGCTCACCAGAACATAGCAATCAGCCCCAGCATTTT.

The count of this clone is one. CDR3 sequence (DNA): TGTGCCACTGGTGGGGGAGGCTCCTACGAGCAGTACTTC. It translates to CATGGGGSYEQYF. The chain links TRBV28 to TRBJ2-7, with D tentatively TRBD2 (6 bases). This CDR3 is built from 13 residues. With 10 bases removed from V and 0 bases from J, the gap between germline ends came to 13 bases. Germline CDR1 and CDR2: MDHEN and SYDVKM.

This chain's CDR3 is CASSSWTTYEQYF. The CDR3 DNA is TGTGCCAGCAGCTCATGGACTACCTACGAGCAGTACTTC. The V call is TRBV11-2, the J call TRBJ2-7; possibly TRBD2 for D (6 bases). Trimming removed 4 bases at V and 2 bases at J, with 9 bases between. Germline V gene data show CDR1 as SGHAT and CDR2 as FQNNGV. The length of the CDR3 is 13 residues.

Only one count was recorded for this clone. The chain has TRBV28 and TRBJ1-2, with 8 nucleotides matching TRBD1. J gave up 6 bases and V 6 bases, and 6 bases lay outside the gene matches. This CDR3 spans 13 amino acids. Germline-derived CDR1 and CDR2 are MDHEN and SYDVKM. The CDR3 region is CASSRGTGNGYTF. In nucleotides, the CDR3 is TGTGCCAGCAGCCGCGGGACAGGCAATGGCTACACCTTC.

This chain's CDR3 is CASSLPQGAYEQYF. In DNA form, the CDR3 reads TGTGCCAGCAGTCTACCACAGGGGGCCTACGAGCAGTACTTC. The rearrangement joins TRBV28 to TRBJ2-7, with 8 bases matching TRBD1. Germline V gene data show CDR1 as MDHEN and CDR2 as SYDVKM. The CDR3 covers 14 residues. V was pared by 5 bases and J by 2 bases, with 5 bases of the junction left unmatched. Based on the CDR3 plus reference TRBV28 and TRBJ2-7, the full variable domain is DVKVTQSSRYLVKRTGEKVFLECVQDMDHENMFWYRQDPGLGLRLIYFSYDVKMKEKGDIPEGYSVSREKKERFSLILESASTNQTSMYLCASSLPQGAYEQYFGPGTRLTVT.

This clone was counted between two and nine times. V gene TRBV6-4 combines with J gene TRBJ2-7; 11 bases align to TRBD2. With V trimmed by 2 bases and J by 4 bases, 4 bases remained unmatched. The CDR3 extends over 15 amino acids. Germline V gene sequence: CDR1 MRHNA, CDR2 SNTAGT. The CDR3: CASSDVLAGEYEQYF. For the CDR3, the DNA is TGTGCCAGCAGTGACGTACTAGCGGGGGAATACGAGCAGTACTTC.

This chain uses TRBV28 with TRBJ1-2; TRBD1 agrees at 7 bases. J gave up 5 bases and V 5 bases, and 8 bases lay outside the gene matches. Germline lookup yields CDR1 MDHEN and CDR2 SYDVKM. The CDR3 runs 14 residues. CDR3 amino acids: CASSAGDRAYGYTF. Written as DNA, the CDR3 is TGTGCCAGCAGTGCAGGGGACAGAGCATATGGCTACACCTTC.

V and J are TRBV30 and TRBJ2-7; D possibly corresponds to TRBD1 (5 bases). Germline CDR1 reads GTSNPN; CDR2 reads SVGIG (reference sequence). This CDR3 comprises 15 residues. V lost 2 bases to trimming and J lost 2 bases, with 16 bases between them. The CDR3 sequence is CAWSNDQGWPYEQYF. CDR3 nucleotides: TGTGCCTGGAGTAACGACCAGGGTTGGCCCTACGAGCAGTACTTC. The whole variable domain, filled in from reference TRBV30 and TRBJ2-7, reads SQTIHQWPATLVQPVGSPLSLECTVEGTSNPNLYWYRQAAGRGLQLLFYSVGIGQISSEVPQNLSASRPQDRQFILSSKKLLLSDSGFYLCAWSNDQGWPYEQYFGPGTRLTVT.

The rearrangement links TRBV9 to TRBJ2-5, with a tentative D call TRBD2 (6 bases). V lost 0 bases and J 2 bases, leaving 11 bases between the germline ends. This CDR3 is built from 15 residues. Germline V gene data show CDR1 as SGDLS and CDR2 as YYNGEE. CDR3: CASSVAAGRQETQYF. The CDR3 DNA reads as TGTGCCAGCAGCGTAGCGGCAGGGAGGCAAGAGACCCAGTACTTC.

The chain links TRBV5-1 to TRBJ2-1, with D possibly TRBD2 on 5 matching bases. Trimming removed 0 bases at V and 4 bases at J, with 8 bases between. CDR3 length: 14 residues. Per the germline V gene, CDR1 is SGHRS and CDR2 is YFSETQ. The CDR3 DNA reads TGCGCCAGCAGCTTGGAGGGCGGGTACAATGAGCAGTTCTTC. Protein: CASSLEGGYNEQFF.

This clone was found a few times. This rearrangement joins TRBV5-4 to TRBJ1-1; 11 bases are a match to TRBD1. The CDR3 extends over 14 amino acids. The V gene end was trimmed by 4 bases and the J gene end by 1 base; junction bases not matched to a gene: 0. Germline CDR1 reads SGHNT; CDR2 reads YYREEE (reference sequence). The CDR3 DNA sequence: TGTGCCAGCAGCGGGACAGGGGGGAACACTGAAGCTTTCTTT. This gives the protein CASSGTGGNTEAFF.

The chain has TRBV10-3 and TRBJ2-3; the match to TRBD2 covers 7 bases. CDR3 length equals 15 residues. V lost 5 bases and J lost 1; bases outside the gene matches: 6. Germline V gene lookup returns CDR1 ENHRY and CDR2 SYGVKD. The CDR3: CAISSPGGRTDTQYF. DNA of the CDR3: TGTGCCATCAGTAGCCCGGGGGGTCGCACAGATACGCAGTATTTT.

The chain combines TRBV6-5 with TRBJ1-1; 7 bases map to TRBD1. With 8 bases clipped from V and 0 bases from J, the junction kept 9 bases outside the gene matches. The germline V gene encodes CDR1 MNHEY and CDR2 SVGAGI. This CDR3 is built from 15 residues. The DNA for the CDR3 is TGTGCCAGCGTAAGGACAGGCCTAATGAACACTGAAGCTTTCTTT. Amino acid sequence: CASVRTGLMNTEAFF.

This clone was counted a few times. The rearrangement uses TRBV29-1 and TRBJ2-3; 11 bases agree with TRBD2. Trimming at V came to 0 bases and at J to 8 bases, leaving 10 bases not matched to a gene. Per the germline V gene, CDR1 is SQVTM and CDR2 is ANQGSEA. The CDR3 is made up of 16 amino acids. The CDR3 bases are TGCAGCGTTGAAGATGTATTAGCGGGAGGGCCGTTTACGCAGTATTTT. It encodes CSVEDVLAGGPFTQYF.